The rows below give T cell receptor beta chains drawn from one sample of a study of regulatory T cells in long-lasting Graves disease. MiXCR, applied by TCRdb to the multiplex PCR reads, yields one record per CDR3 protein. This table holds some 330,000 distinct CDR3 sequences, about 11% found once. Separately, the same data were catalogued under a study of T cells in Graves' hyperthyroidism and ophthalmopathy.

Sequencing used peripheral blood mononuclear cells (PBMCs), obtained at new diagnosis, from a patient treated with antithyroid drugs. Receptor source: a woman aged 18-35 years with Graves disease. The CDR3 runs from the conserved cysteine through the conserved F or W. D genes are given only for firm matches. For some rows the clone size is stated as once, few or many, or as a class when expanded; others skip it.

D gene	clone size	V gene	J gene	CDR3 protein	CDR3 DNA
TRBD2	-	TRBV3-1	TRBJ2-1	CASSQDLAVTHNEQFF	TGTGCCAGCAGCCAAGATCTAGCGGTAACCCACAATGAGCAGTTCTTC
-	many	TRBV29-1	TRBJ2-1	CSGTEYNEQFF	TGCAGCGGGACGGAGTACAATGAGCAGTTCTTC
TRBD2	many	TRBV20-1	TRBJ2-1	CSARVLAKGTSGGYNEQFF	TGCAGTGCTAGGGTGCTAGCTAAAGGGACTAGCGGGGGTTACAATGAGCAGTTCTTC
TRBD1	-	TRBV11-1	TRBJ1-2	CASSPTPGQGGGNYGYTF	TGTGCCAGCAGCCCGACCCCGGGACAGGGCGGTGGAAACTATGGCTACACCTTC
-	many	TRBV20-1	TRBJ1-1	CSAGASGSFSTLEAFF	TGCAGTGCTGGGGCCTCTGGGTCGTTCTCGACCCTTGAAGCTTTCTTT
TRBD2	many	TRBV29-1	TRBJ2-3	CSAHGTSGGPTDTQYF	TGCAGCGCCCACGGGACTAGCGGGGGGCCCACAGATACGCAGTATTTT
TRBD2	many	TRBV29-1	TRBJ2-2	CSVSAGAGANTGELFF	TGCAGCGTTTCGGCTGGGGCGGGGGCGAACACCGGGGAGCTGTTTTTT
-	few	TRBV27	TRBJ2-1	CATQLRGVKNEQLF	TGTGCCACCCAGTTGCGGGGCGTGAAGAATGAGCAGCTCTTC
TRBD2	few	TRBV20-1	TRBJ2-2	CSARESSGGSRGTGELFF	TGCAGTGCTAGAGAGTCTAGCGGGGGGAGCAGAGGCACCGGGGAGCTGTTTTTT
-	once	TRBV7-2	TRBJ2-2	CASSFGTGNTRELLF	-
-	many	TRBV7-2	TRBJ2-5	CASSLRPQRGRGETQYF	TGTGCCAGCAGCTTAAGACCACAACGGGGGCGCGGAGAGACCCAGTACTTC
TRBD1	-	TRBV27	TRBJ2-1	CASSFWDRGNEQFF	TGTGCCAGCAGTTTTTGGGACAGGGGGAATGAGCAGTTCTTC
-	many	TRBV6-2/TRBV6-3	TRBJ1-1	CASSYPRPAVMNTEAFF	TGTGCCAGCAGTTATCCCCGTCCGGCAGTCATGAACACTGAAGCTTTCTTT
TRBD2	many	TRBV28	TRBJ2-1	CASSSRAGGPKGTSYNEQFF	TGTGCCAGCAGCTCGAGAGCGGGAGGGCCGAAAGGAACGTCCTACAATGAGCAGTTCTTC
-	many	TRBV28	TRBJ2-1	CASSLYKNEQFF	TGTGCCAGCAGTTTATATAAGAATGAGCAGTTCTTC